The text below deals with one T cell receptor beta chain. CDR3 length: 13 residues. The germline V gene encodes CDR1 SEHNR and CDR2 FQNEAQ (reference sequence). Trimming at V came to 6 bases and at J to 3 bases, leaving 1 base not matched to a gene. This specimen comes from a study of OX40 agonist ivuxolimab in advanced cancers. As for the study in general: Patients received intravenous ivuxolimab every 2 weeks at 0.01 to 10 mg/kg.

Clones were read by immunoSEQ multiplex PCR, and TCRdb kept only the in-frame ones, dropping some. Of over 9,000 clones detected, about 81% appear once; the ten largest clones hold roughly an eighth. The chain couples TRBV7-9 to TRBJ2-7; 11 nucleotides line up with TRBD2. The TCR originated in an adult with an advanced solid tumor such as melanoma, head and neck, liver or kidney cancer. The material sequenced was CD4+ or CD8+ T cells sorted from blood, taken in a trial of the OX40 agonist ivuxolimab. The CDR3: CASRLAGDYEQYF. The CDR3 nucleotides read TGTGCCAGCAGACTAGCGGGGGACTACGAGCAGTACTTC.